The 3 T cell receptor beta chains below were found in one sample sequenced in a study of blood T cell repertoires in COVID-19. Sequencing was performed with immunoSEQ multiplex PCR; in TCRdb, only in-frame clones are kept and a portion is missing. The data hold a few hundred thousand clones, with approximately 81% observed a single time. The sample taken for sequencing was peripheral blood. Every receptor here comes from a woman under 30 with acute or convalescent COVID-19.

The chain links TRBV5-6 to TRBJ2-3, with D unclear. This CDR3 contains 18 residues. Trimming removed 5 bases from V and 0 bases from J, with 22 bases in between. Germline CDR1 is SGHDT and CDR2 is YYEEEE. CDR3 bases: TGTGCCAGCAGTATTGAAGAGCCCCTGATTTCTAGCACAGATACGCAGTATTTT. Translation: CASSIEEPLISSTDTQYF. Variable domain in full (rest from reference TRBV5-6 and TRBJ2-3): DAGVTQSPTHLIKTRGQQVTLRCSPKSGHDTVSWYQQALGQGPQFIFQYYEEEERQRGNFPDRFSGHQFPNYSSELNVNALLLGDSALYLCASSIEEPLISSTDTQYFGPGTRLTVL.

This chain connects TRBV10-3 to TRBJ2-5, with D perhaps matching TRBD2 (6 bases). Deletions cut 2 bases from V and 4 bases from J, with 14 bases between. The CDR3 runs 15 residues. CDR1 is ENHRY, CDR2 SYGVKD, per germline. This CDR3 is CAISEVGGEGETQYF. CDR3 bases: TGTGCCATCAGTGAGGTGGGGGGAGAGGGAGAGACCCAGTACTTC.

This clone occurred many times. The chain joins TRBV19 to TRBJ1-1, with unresolved D. Germline values: CDR1 LNHDA, CDR2 SQIVND (reference sequence). Trimming pared 0 bases from V and 5 bases from J, leaving 16 bases between. CDR3 length: 16 amino acids. The CDR3 sequence: CASSIDFGNFGTEAFF. The CDR3 DNA sequence: TGTGCCAGTAGTATAGATTTCGGGAATTTCGGGACTGAAGCTTTCTTT.